These 30 T cell receptor beta chains were sequenced from one sample in a study of cytomegalovirus exposure and HLA in healthy donors. PCR used 60 Vbeta primers and 13 Jbeta primers. The assay was immunoSEQ multiplex PCR, and TCRdb's table has in-frame clones only and misses some. The sample has fewer than 150,000 clones. What was sequenced was PBMCs. The receptors stem from a man in his forties in good health and CMV-seronegative.

V is TRBV11-1 and J is TRBJ2-5; 7 nucleotides line up with TRBD1. The junction had 3 bases not matched to a gene; V was cut back by 4 bases and J by 4 bases. Germline V gene data show CDR1 as SGHAT and CDR2 as FQDESV (reference sequence). There are 13 residues in the CDR3. The CDR3 region is CASSSRGRETQYF. CDR3 DNA: TGTGCCAGCAGCTCTAGGGGGCGAGAGACCCAGTACTTC.

V and J are TRBV7-3 and TRBJ2-1, with 7 bases matching TRBD2. Unmatched junction bases numbered 7, after V lost 5 bases and J lost 9 bases. Germline V gives CDR1 SGHTA, CDR2 FQGTGA. The CDR3 loop spans 13 amino acids. CDR3 protein: CASSPPGRGEQFF. The CDR3 nucleotides are TGTGCCAGCAGCCCCCCTGGGAGGGGTGAGCAGTTCTTC.

This chain uses TRBV7-3 with TRBJ1-1; 7 bases agree with TRBD1. CDR1 and CDR2 (germline): SGHTA, FQGTGA. After removal of 5 bases from V and 5 bases from J, the junction contained 5 bases not matched to a gene. The CDR3 is 13 residues long. The CDR3 region has the DNA TGTGCCAGCAGCAGGGGGCAGTTAACTGAAGCTTTCTTT. Encoded protein: CASSRGQLTEAFF.

This chain links TRBV5-4 with TRBJ1-2, with D possibly matching TRBD1 (6 bases). V lost 3 bases and J 4 bases, leaving 13 bases between the germline ends. The CDR3 runs to 14 residues. CDR1 and CDR2 (germline): SGHNT, YYREEE (reference sequence). CDR3 nucleotide sequence: TGTGCCAGCAGCTCCAGGGGTCCGGGCTATGGCTACACCTTC. Residues: CASSSRGPGYGYTF.

As DNA, the CDR3 is TGTGCCAGCAGCTCCGGCGGGGGCTACGAGCAGTACTTC. Translating it yields CASSSGGGYEQYF. The chain uses TRBV7-2 and TRBJ2-7; TRBD2 matches at 7 bases. Germline CDR1 reads SGHTA; CDR2 reads FQGNSA. V was clipped by 4 bases and J by 3 bases; unmatched bases: 3. This CDR3 contains 13 residues. Supplemented by reference TRBV7-2 and TRBJ2-7, the full variable domain reads GAGVSQSPSNKVTEKGKDVELRCDPISGHTALYWYRQSLGQGLEFLIYFQGNSAPDKSGLPSDRFSAERTGGSVSTLTIQRTQQEDSAVYLCASSSGGGYEQYFGPGTRLTVT.

The V gene is TRBV11-1, the J gene TRBJ2-4, with D possibly TRBD1 on 6 matching bases. Per the germline V gene, CDR1 is SGHAT and CDR2 is FQDESV (reference sequence). V was shortened by 2 bases and J by 7 bases, with 9 bases between the two germline ends. This CDR3 has 13 residues. The CDR3 region is CASSLNRDNIQYF. The CDR3 DNA follows: TGTGCCAGCAGCTTAAACAGGGACAACATTCAGTACTTC. Looking up the rest from reference TRBV11-1 and TRBJ2-4 gives the full variable domain: EAEVAQSPRYKITEKSQAVAFWCDPISGHATLYWYRQILGQGPELLVQFQDESVVDDSQLPKDRFSAERLKGVDSTLKIQPAELGDSAMYLCASSLNRDNIQYFGAGTRLSVL.

The chain combines TRBV2 with TRBJ2-1; the D gene is possibly TRBD1 (6 bases). The V end was cut by 7 bases, the J end by 8 bases, with 21 bases between. This CDR3 region has 15 residues. Germline-derived CDR1 and CDR2 are SNHLY and FYNNEI. In DNA, the CDR3 is TGTGCCAGCACCGCAAGGGACATCCGGGGCGATGAGCAGTTCTTC. It specifies CASTARDIRGDEQFF.

V gene TRBV9 combines with J gene TRBJ2-2, with D tentatively TRBD1 (6 bases). CDR1 SGDLS and CDR2 YYNGEE come from the germline V gene. With 4 bases removed from V and 4 bases from J, the gap between germline ends came to 11 bases. The CDR3 consists of 14 residues. The CDR3 loop reads CASSSTGTTGELFF. CDR3 nucleotides: TGTGCCAGCAGCTCCACAGGGACCACCGGGGAGCTGTTTTTT.

The V and J genes are TRBV11-2 and TRBJ2-6, with D unresolved. The CDR3 is made up of 13 amino acids. The V gene lost 7 bases and the J gene lost 0 bases, with 4 bases spanning the gap. In germline, CDR1 is SGHAT, CDR2 FQNNGV. CDR3 loop: CASTNSGANVLTF. The CDR3 DNA reads as TGTGCCAGCACCAACTCTGGGGCCAACGTCCTGACTTTC.

The V call is TRBV6-1, the J call TRBJ2-4, with D uncertain. The CDR3 spans 16 residues. Germline V gives CDR1 MNHNS, CDR2 SASEGT. V dropped 1 base and J dropped 0 bases, with 10 bases sitting between them. The CDR3 coding sequence is TGTGCCAGCAGTGAAGTCGCTATTCTAGCCAAAAACATTCAGTACTTC. Amino acid sequence: CASSEVAILAKNIQYF.

This chain connects TRBV25-1 to TRBJ1-2, with 9 bases aligning to TRBD1. The CDR3 extends over 15 amino acids. With V trimmed by 5 bases and J by 5 bases, 9 bases remained unmatched. CDR1 is MGHDK and CDR2 is SYGVNS in the germline V gene. The CDR3 region is CASSRAGTGTYGYTF. DNA of the CDR3: TGTGCCAGCAGTCGCGCCGGGACAGGGACTTATGGCTACACCTTC.

The chain recombines TRBV6-5 with TRBJ1-6; 9 nucleotides align to TRBD1. Trimming took 7 bases from V and 8 from J; bases not matched to a gene: 9. Germline CDR1 MNHEY, CDR2 SVGAGI. CDR3 length equals 15 residues. The DNA for the CDR3 is TGTGCCAGCAAGTTGGGACAGGGCATAGATTCACCCCTCCACTTT. Protein sequence: CASKLGQGIDSPLHF.

The V call is TRBV9, the J call TRBJ2-3; TRBD1 matches at 7 bases. Trimming removed 4 bases from V and 0 bases from J; junction bases left unmatched: 5. The V gene's germline CDR1 is SGDLS and CDR2 YYNGEE. This CDR3 is built from 15 residues. CDR3 sequence: CASSITGASTDTQYF. The CDR3 coding sequence is TGTGCCAGCAGCATCACAGGGGCTAGCACAGATACGCAGTATTTT.

J is TRBJ2-2 and V is TRBV6-1; D is perhaps TRBD1 (6 bases). The V end lost 10 bases, the J end lost 4 bases, and 19 bases lay between the germline ends. This CDR3 has 15 amino acids. Germline V gene sequence: CDR1 MNHNS, CDR2 SASEGT. The CDR3 DNA follows: TGTGCCATTCGGTTACAGGGCCGACCCACCGGGGAGCTGTTTTTT. Translated, it gives CAIRLQGRPTGELFF.

About this clone itself: The identical CDR3 is also encoded by other nucleotide sequences in the sample. The chain carries TRBV11-1 and TRBJ2-1; 7 nucleotides align to TRBD2. The germline V gene has CDR1 SGHAT and CDR2 FQDESV (reference sequence). V shed 1 base, J shed 4 bases, and the junction held 4 bases outside the gene matches. The CDR3 contains 15 residues. In DNA form, the CDR3 reads TGTGCCAGCAGCTTAGAGGGCGGGGGTTACAATGAGCAGTTCTTC. It is translated as CASSLEGGGYNEQFF.

The chain combines TRBV10-3 with TRBJ2-1, with 13 nucleotides matching TRBD2. The CDR3 is made up of 17 amino acids. Losses at the gene ends were 6 bases for V and 0 bases for J; bases not matched to a gene: 5. Germline V lookup: CDR1 ENHRY, CDR2 SYGVKD. CDR3 coding DNA: TGTGCCATCAGCGGAACTAGCGGGGGGGCCTCCTACAATGAGCAGTTCTTC. This translates into CAISGTSGGASYNEQFF.

V and J are TRBV27 and TRBJ1-1; TRBD1 matches 10 bases. Germline CDR1 reads MNHEY; CDR2 reads SMNVEV (reference sequence). The trim removed 5 bases at V and 4 bases at J, leaving 1 base unmatched. CDR3 size: 13 residues. The CDR3 reads CASSRQGATEAFF. The CDR3, as DNA: TGTGCCAGCAGTAGACAGGGGGCCACTGAAGCTTTCTTT.

The chain employs TRBV10-3 and TRBJ2-2; D perhaps matches TRBD1 (6 bases). The germline CDR1 and CDR2 sequences are ENHRY and SYGVKD. V gave up 10 bases and J gave up 5 bases, with 20 bases separating them. The CDR3 is made up of 15 amino acids. The CDR3 sequence: CATALRQAGTGELFF. The CDR3 region has the DNA TGTGCCACGGCTTTACGACAGGCCGGAACCGGGGAGCTGTTTTTT.

The rearrangement joins TRBV13 to TRBJ2-7; a weak D match, TRBD1 (6 bases). From germline, CDR1 is PRHDT and CDR2 FYEKMQ (reference sequence). V was cut by 6 bases and J by 5 bases, with 14 bases left in between. The CDR3 covers 13 residues. CDR3 sequence (DNA): TGTGCCAGCAGTAGGGGACATAGGGACGAGCAGTACTTC. This codes for CASSRGHRDEQYF. The complete variable domain, with remaining parts taken from reference TRBV13 and TRBJ2-7, reads AAGVIQSPRHLIKEKRETATLKCYPIPRHDTVYWYQQGPGQDPQFLISFYEKMQSDKGSIPDRFSAQQFSDYHSELNMSSLELGDSALYFCASSRGHRDEQYFGPGTRLTVT.

This chain joins TRBV6-5 and TRBJ1-2; maybe TRBD1 (5 bases). Germline lookup yields CDR1 MNHEY and CDR2 SVGAGI. Trimming took off 7 bases at V and 8 bases at J, with 14 bases between the two ends. The CDR3 runs 12 residues. The CDR3 here is CASNSWGEGYTF. The CDR3 nucleotides are TGTGCCAGCAACTCCTGGGGCGAGGGCTACACCTTC.

The chain employs TRBV7-9 and TRBJ1-1; unclear D gene. The V end was cut by 2 bases, the J end by 4 bases, with 8 bases between. CDR1 is SEHNR and CDR2 is FQNEAQ in the germline V gene (reference sequence). The CDR3 runs 13 residues. CDR3 region: CASSLREGTEAFF. As DNA, the CDR3 is TGTGCCAGCAGCTTACGGGAGGGCACTGAAGCTTTCTTT. Looking up the rest from reference TRBV7-9 and TRBJ1-1 gives the full variable domain: DTGVSQNPRHKITKRGQNVTFRCDPISEHNRLYWYRQTLGQGPEFLTYFQNEAQLEKSRLLSDRFSAERPKGSFSTLEIQRTEQGDSAMYLCASSLREGTEAFFGQGTRLTVV.

This chain uses TRBV9 with TRBJ2-5; 9 bases are shared with TRBD2. The CDR3 has 16 residues. The junction had 4 bases not matched to a gene; V was cut back by 0 bases and J by 1 base. Germline V gives CDR1 SGDLS, CDR2 YYNGEE. The CDR3 protein is CASSVVGGGAQETQYF. CDR3 sequence (DNA): TGTGCCAGCAGCGTAGTCGGCGGGGGGGCCCAAGAGACCCAGTACTTC.

V is TRBV5-4 and J is TRBJ1-6; D is possibly TRBD1 (6 bases). Germline lookup yields CDR1 SGHNT and CDR2 YYREEE (reference sequence). V dropped 4 bases and J dropped 8 bases, with 13 bases sitting between them. There are 14 residues in the CDR3. The CDR3 DNA follows: TGTGCCAGCAGCACCGGACAGAGGGATTCACCCCTCCACTTT. Its protein product is CASSTGQRDSPLHF. The full variable domain, completed using reference TRBV5-4 and TRBJ1-6, is ETGVTQSPTHLIKTRGQQVTLRCSSQSGHNTVSWYQQALGQGPQFIFQYYREEENGRGNFPPRFSGLQFPNYSSELNVNALELDDSALYLCASSTGQRDSPLHFGNGTRLTVT.

The genes are TRBV6-5 and TRBJ1-5, with D uncertain. The CDR3 has 15 residues. Trimming shortened V by 0 bases and J by 5 bases, and 11 bases separated the two germline ends. The germline gives CDR1 MNHEY, CDR2 SVGAGI. This CDR3 reads CASSYSSSVDQPQHF. CDR3 bases: TGTGCCAGCAGTTACTCTAGCAGTGTCGATCAGCCCCAGCATTTT.

The chain carries TRBV5-6 and TRBJ2-3; 11 nucleotides align to TRBD2. The CDR3 extends over 15 amino acids. The V segment lost 6 bases and the J segment 5 bases; nucleotides outside the gene matches: 8. Per the germline V gene, CDR1 is SGHDT and CDR2 is YYEEEE. The CDR3 DNA follows: TGTGCCAGCACGGTAGCGGGGGGGCGGGGAGATACGCAGTATTTT. Protein: CASTVAGGRGDTQYF.

This chain connects TRBV18 to TRBJ2-7, with a tentative D call TRBD1 (6 bases). V lost 0 bases and J lost 4, with 19 bases in between. This CDR3 is 17 amino acids long. Germline CDR1 reads KGHSH; CDR2 reads LQKENI. CDR3 sequence reads: CASSPPGASPSFYEQYF. In DNA, the CDR3 is TGTGCCAGCTCACCACCGGGGGCGAGCCCCTCCTTTTACGAGCAGTACTTC.

The chain has TRBV19 and TRBJ2-3, with a possible D match to TRBD2 (5 bases). Germline loops: CDR1 LNHDA, CDR2 SQIVND (reference sequence). This CDR3 has 14 amino acids. V was trimmed by 0 bases and J by 11 bases, leaving 15 bases between them. The CDR3 coding sequence is TGTGCCAGTAGTATAGAATTAGGACTGAAGAAGCAGTATTTT. Translating it yields CASSIELGLKKQYF.

The chain joins TRBV12-5 to TRBJ1-1; 7 bases align to TRBD1. Germline values: CDR1 LGHNT, CDR2 FRNRAP. The CDR3 loop spans 11 amino acids. Trimming cost V 3 bases and J 11 bases; bases outside gene matches: 3. CDR3 sequence reads: CASGFTGAAFF. The CDR3 DNA is TGTGCTAGTGGTTTCACAGGGGCCGCTTTCTTT.

J is TRBJ1-4 and V is TRBV4-3; maybe TRBD1 (5 bases). The V end lost 0 bases, the J end lost 11 bases, and 19 bases lay between the germline ends. This CDR3 comprises 16 residues. The germline V gene encodes CDR1 LGHNA and CDR2 YSLEER. CDR3 region: CASSQDVAVGHGKLFF. The CDR3 coding sequence is TGCGCCAGCAGCCAAGACGTGGCAGTTGGACATGGGAAACTGTTTTTT.

This sequence joins TRBV7-2 and TRBJ2-7; 9 positions agree with TRBD1. The V gene end was trimmed by 6 bases and the J gene end by 4 bases; junction bases not matched to a gene: 10. This CDR3 has 15 residues. Germline CDR1 and CDR2: SGHTA and FQGNSA. CDR3 protein: CASSSRAGTGYEQYF. In DNA form, the CDR3 reads TGTGCCAGCAGTTCAAGGGCCGGGACAGGGTACGAGCAGTACTTC.